These 24 T cell receptor beta chains originate from one sample sequenced in a study of cytomegalovirus exposure and HLA in healthy donors. Using immunoSEQ multiplex PCR, the repertoire was profiled, and TCRdb retains in-frame clones only, with some absent. The data hold some 130,000 clones, with roughly 90% observed a single time. The sequenced sample consisted of PBMCs. The receptor set was obtained from a woman aged 18-35 years in good health and CMV-seropositive.

V usage is TRBV9 and J usage is TRBJ2-1; 10 bases agree with TRBD2. The germline CDR1 and CDR2 sequences are SGDLS and YYNGEE. V trimming: 0 bases; J trimming: 4 bases; junction bases outside the gene matches: 4. The CDR3 runs 16 residues. The CDR3 sequence: CASSVGSGGDYNEQFF. The CDR3 nucleotides read TGTGCCAGCAGCGTAGGGAGCGGGGGGGATTACAATGAGCAGTTCTTC.

The genes are TRBV5-4 and TRBJ2-1, with 13 bases fitting TRBD2. Trimming removed 0 bases from V and 7 bases from J; junction bases left unmatched: 7. This CDR3 comprises 17 residues. CDR1 is SGHNT and CDR2 is YYREEE in the germline V gene (reference sequence). CDR3 bases: TGTGCCAGCAGCTTGGTACGGACTAGCGGGAGTGGTAATGAGCAGTTCTTC. This translates into CASSLVRTSGSGNEQFF.

This rearrangement joins TRBV4-1 to TRBJ1-1; D gene uncertain. CDR1 and CDR2 from the germline V gene are MGHRA and YSYEKL. The germline V and J ends were trimmed by 4 bases and 1 base, with 13 bases remaining between them. The CDR3 totals 15 residues. The CDR3 sequence is CASSPGGVRNTEAFF. The CDR3 DNA reads as TGCGCCAGCAGCCCCGGCGGGGTGAGGAACACTGAAGCTTTCTTT.

The rearrangement links TRBV5-4 to TRBJ1-1; D is unresolved. V dropped 0 bases and J dropped 9 bases, with 18 bases sitting between them. Germline loops: CDR1 SGHNT, CDR2 YYREEE (reference sequence). The CDR3 extends over 15 amino acids. CDR3 sequence reads: CASSLGQSTPSKAFF. The CDR3 bases are TGTGCCAGCAGCTTGGGACAAAGCACGCCGAGTAAAGCTTTCTTT.

This chain uses TRBV5-1 with TRBJ1-1, with D possibly matching TRBD1 (5 bases). The CDR3 consists of 15 residues. V was clipped by 1 base and J by 0 bases, with 10 bases between them. From germline, CDR1 is SGHRS and CDR2 YFSETQ. The CDR3 sequence: CASSLTGTLNTEAFF. CDR3 sequence (DNA): TGCGCCAGCAGCTTGACAGGAACCCTGAACACTGAAGCTTTCTTT. The full variable domain, completed using reference TRBV5-1 and TRBJ1-1, is KAGVTQTPRYLIKTRGQQVTLSCSPISGHRSVSWYQQTPGQGLQFLFEYFSETQRNKGNFPGRFSGRQFSNSRSEMNVSTLELGDSALYLCASSLTGTLNTEAFFGQGTRLTVV.

The chain links TRBV28 to TRBJ1-1, with D tentatively TRBD1 (5 bases). This CDR3 spans 14 amino acids. Between the trimmed V and J ends, which lost 4 bases and 2 bases, there was a span of 11 bases. Germline V gene lookup returns CDR1 MDHEN and CDR2 SYDVKM. The CDR3 reads CASSSDGGNTEAFF. For the CDR3, the DNA is TGTGCCAGCAGTTCAGACGGGGGAAACACTGAAGCTTTCTTT.

This clone was seen only once. The rearrangement links TRBV6-1 to TRBJ2-5; TRBD1 matches at 8 bases. After removal of 3 bases from V and 0 bases from J, the junction contained 3 bases not matched to a gene. The CDR3 spans 15 residues. Germline V gives CDR1 MNHNS, CDR2 SASEGT. CDR3 DNA sequence: TGTGCCAGCAGTGACCCGACAGGGGACCAAGAGACCCAGTACTTC. Its translation is CASSDPTGDQETQYF.

The V gene is TRBV12-5, the J gene TRBJ1-5; D possibly corresponds to TRBD1 (5 bases). V was trimmed by 3 bases and J by 4 bases, leaving 10 bases between them. The germline V gene encodes CDR1 LGHNT and CDR2 FRNRAP. The CDR3 covers 14 residues. CDR3 amino acids: CASGLFGGNQPQHF. The CDR3 DNA is TGTGCTAGTGGTTTATTCGGGGGAAATCAGCCCCAGCATTTT.

The chain is built from TRBV11-2 and TRBJ2-5; D is possibly TRBD2 (6 bases). Trimming stripped 5 bases from V and 7 bases from J, with 17 bases between. The CDR3 has 14 residues. Germline V gives CDR1 SGHAT, CDR2 FQNNGV. CDR3 region: CASSQERARGTQYF. CDR3 DNA sequence: TGTGCCAGCAGCCAGGAGCGGGCCCGGGGGACCCAGTACTTC.

The chain combines TRBV5-1 with TRBJ1-1, with 9 bases that match TRBD1. This CDR3 is built from 14 residues. From germline, CDR1 is SGHRS and CDR2 YFSETQ. V lost 4 bases to trimming and J lost 5 bases; unmatched junction nucleotides: 6. The CDR3 coding sequence is TGCGCCAGCAGCCCGACAGGGGGGGAAACTGAAGCTTTCTTT. Protein: CASSPTGGETEAFF.

This chain links TRBV15 with TRBJ2-1; TRBD2 matches 11 bases. CDR1 LNHNV and CDR2 YYDKDF come from the germline V gene (reference sequence). CDR3 length: 14 amino acids. V dropped 9 bases and J dropped 7; count of bases not matched to a gene: 8. CDR3 region: CATSLAGGQNEQFF. The CDR3 coding sequence is TGTGCCACTTCCCTAGCGGGGGGCCAGAATGAGCAGTTCTTC.

The V call is TRBV6-5, the J call TRBJ2-3, with a possible D match to TRBD2 (5 bases). Germline V gene sequence: CDR1 MNHEY, CDR2 SVGAGI. Trimming took 6 bases from V and 6 from J, leaving 13 bases between them. This CDR3 contains 13 residues. CDR3 nucleotides: TGTGCCAGCAGGTCTACAGCGGTTGATACGCAGTATTTT. Its translation is CASRSTAVDTQYF.

This clone occurred a few times. The CDR3 DNA is TGTGCCAGCAACCCCCAGGGGACCTATGGCTACACCTTC. Its protein product is CASNPQGTYGYTF. The chain couples TRBV7-9 to TRBJ1-2, with D maybe TRBD1 (6 bases). V was cut by 7 bases and J by 4 bases, with 13 bases left in between. Germline assignment: CDR1 SEHNR and CDR2 FQNEAQ (reference sequence). The CDR3 is made up of 13 amino acids. The full variable domain, completed using reference TRBV7-9 and TRBJ1-2, is DTGVSQNPRHKITKRGQNVTFRCDPISEHNRLYWYRQTLGQGPEFLTYFQNEAQLEKSRLLSDRFSAERPKGSFSTLEIQRTEQGDSAMYLCASNPQGTYGYTFGSGTRLTVV.

This clone has only a few counts. The V gene is TRBV7-3, the J gene TRBJ2-1, with D perhaps matching TRBD1 (6 bases). The CDR3 is made up of 15 amino acids. V shed 5 bases and J shed 7 bases, with 18 bases lying between them. Per the germline V gene, CDR1 is SGHTA and CDR2 is FQGTGA. In DNA form, the CDR3 reads TGTGCCAGCAGCAGAACTACAGGGTCTAGAAATGAGCAGTTCTTC. Its translation: CASSRTTGSRNEQFF.

The chain links TRBV9 to TRBJ1-5; 7 bases are shared with TRBD1. Trimming removed 0 bases from V and 3 bases from J; junction bases left unmatched: 3. The germline V gene encodes CDR1 SGDLS and CDR2 YYNGEE. This CDR3 contains 15 residues. In DNA form, the CDR3 reads TGTGCCAGCAGCGTAGGGGGGACAGCCAATCAGCCCCAGCATTTT. It codes for CASSVGGTANQPQHF.

The DNA for the CDR3 is TGTGCCAGCAGCGTAGGTCGAGAGTCTGGAAACACCATATATTTT. This translates into CASSVGRESGNTIYF. The rearrangement links TRBV9 to TRBJ1-3; no clear D gene. V dropped 0 bases and J dropped 1 base, with 8 bases sitting between them. Germline CDR1 and CDR2: SGDLS and YYNGEE. This CDR3 is 15 amino acids long.

The gene calls are TRBV6-1 and TRBJ2-7, with TRBD1 as a possible D gene (6 bases). Germline V gives CDR1 MNHNS, CDR2 SASEGT. This CDR3 is built from 12 residues. With 7 bases removed from V and 1 base from J, the gap between germline ends came to 8 bases. This CDR3 reads CASIRGSYEQYF. The CDR3 DNA sequence: TGTGCCAGCATCAGGGGATCCTACGAGCAGTACTTC.

V gene TRBV5-1 combines with J gene TRBJ1-1, with no clear D. The V end was cut by 1 base, the J end by 1 base, with 8 bases between. CDR1 and CDR2 (germline): SGHRS, YFSETQ. The CDR3 runs to 14 residues. The CDR3 spells CASSLSAGNTEAFF. The CDR3 DNA reads as TGCGCCAGCAGCTTGTCTGCAGGGAACACTGAAGCTTTCTTT.

This chain joins TRBV5-1 and TRBJ2-5; 8 nucleotides match TRBD2. Germline V gene data show CDR1 as SGHRS and CDR2 as YFSETQ. V lost 1 base, J lost 5 bases, and 10 bases stayed unmatched. The length of the CDR3 is 16 residues. The CDR3 loop is CASSLLAAGAGETQYF. The CDR3 nucleotides read TGCGCCAGCAGCTTGTTAGCAGCGGGGGCTGGGGAGACCCAGTACTTC.

The V call is TRBV4-2, the J call TRBJ1-3, with D perhaps matching TRBD1 (6 bases). V lost 0 bases and J lost 0, with 9 bases in between. The germline V gene has CDR1 LGHNA and CDR2 YNFKEQ. The CDR3 extends over 16 amino acids. This CDR3 reads CASSQDRTASGNTIYF. The DNA for the CDR3 is TGTGCCAGCAGCCAAGATCGGACAGCCTCTGGAAACACCATATATTTT.

About this clone: Sequence at one end of the junction differs from germline and may be a read error. The V and J genes are TRBV7-7 and TRBJ2-5; D is unresolved. The germline gives CDR1 SSHAT, CDR2 FNYEAQ (reference sequence). This CDR3 has 14 amino acids. The CDR3 coding sequence is TGTGCTAGCAGCCTACATCGTTCCGGGGAGACCCAGTACTTC. Translated, it gives CASSLHRSGETQYF.

In this sample, this clone turned up a few times. The chain recombines TRBV6-5 with TRBJ1-5, with D uncertain. Trimming left V 0 bases short and J 1 base short, with 7 bases between. Germline CDR1 reads MNHEY; CDR2 reads SVGAGI. There are 15 residues in the CDR3. The CDR3 region is CASSYSIGSNQPQHF. CDR3 DNA: TGTGCCAGCAGTTACTCGATTGGCAGCAATCAGCCCCAGCATTTT.

The J gene is TRBJ1-5, the V gene TRBV19; 9 positions agree with TRBD1. With V trimmed by 9 bases and J by 7 bases, 13 bases remained unmatched. CDR1 and CDR2 from the germline V gene are LNHDA and SQIVND (reference sequence). The CDR3 sequence is 15 residues long. CDR3 bases: TGTGCCAGCCTACCATCGGGACAGGGCTCCCAGCCCCAGCATTTT. Its protein product is CASLPSGQGSQPQHF.

CDR3 amino acids: CASSRTGRNTGELFF. CDR3 sequence (DNA): TGTGCCAGTAGCCGGACAGGGAGGAACACCGGGGAGCTGTTTTTT. The chain employs TRBV19 and TRBJ2-2, with TRBD1 matching 8 bases. Germline CDR1 is LNHDA and CDR2 is SQIVND (reference sequence). The CDR3 extends over 15 amino acids. The J segment lost 1 base and the V segment lost 6 bases, leaving 4 bases of the junction unmatched.